Each of the 4 T cell receptor beta chains below was sequenced from the same sample in a study of cytomegalovirus exposure and HLA in healthy donors. The PCR had 60 Vbeta and 13 Jbeta primers. TCRdb's table, derived via immunoSEQ multiplex PCR, lists solely in-frame clones and lacks some. Of some 97,000 clones in the sample, around 82% were seen once. The specimen was PBMCs. Every receptor here comes from a woman aged 50 to 60 in good health and CMV-seropositive.

This chain links TRBV5-1 with TRBJ1-2; 10 bases are shared with TRBD1. The germline gives CDR1 SGHRS, CDR2 YFSETQ. V gave up 3 bases and J gave up 0 bases; unmatched junction bases: 2. The CDR3 has 15 residues. Written as DNA, the CDR3 is TGCGCCAGCAGCTCGACAGGGGGCCCTAACTATGGCTACACCTTC. It specifies CASSSTGGPNYGYTF.

This clone came up once. The gene calls are TRBV15 and TRBJ1-5; 10 bases are shared with TRBD1. Germline assignment: CDR1 LNHNV and CDR2 YYDKDF (reference sequence). V dropped 5 bases and J dropped 6; count of bases not matched to a gene: 7. The CDR3 totals 15 residues. The DNA of the CDR3 is TGTGCCACCAGCCTAGACAGGGGGCGTTTTCAGCCCCAGCATTTT. The encoded protein is CATSLDRGRFQPQHF. The whole variable domain, remainder taken from reference TRBV15 and TRBJ1-5, is DAMVIQNPRYQVTQFGKPVTLSCSQTLNHNVMYWYQQKSSQAPKLLFHYYDKDFNNEADTPDNFQSRRPNTSFCFLDIRSPGLGDTAMYLCATSLDRGRFQPQHFGDGTRLSIL.

This rearrangement joins TRBV27 to TRBJ1-5; D might be TRBD1 (6 bases). Germline lookup yields CDR1 MNHEY and CDR2 SMNVEV (reference sequence). V was cut by 5 bases and J by 5 bases, with 13 bases left in between. CDR3 length: 14 residues. CDR3 nucleotides: TGTGCCAGCAGTCCCGGGACACCTGATCAGCCCCAGCATTTT. Translation: CASSPGTPDQPQHF.

This clone was picked up a small number of times. This chain joins TRBV5-8 and TRBJ1-5; a possible D gene is TRBD1 (5 bases). The germline V gene encodes CDR1 SGHTS and CDR2 YDEGEE. The V end lost 0 bases, the J end lost 5 bases, and 9 bases lay between the germline ends. The CDR3 is 14 residues long. In DNA form, the CDR3 reads TGTGCCAGCAGCTTGGGACAGAGAGATCAGCCCCAGCATTTT. This gives the protein CASSLGQRDQPQHF.